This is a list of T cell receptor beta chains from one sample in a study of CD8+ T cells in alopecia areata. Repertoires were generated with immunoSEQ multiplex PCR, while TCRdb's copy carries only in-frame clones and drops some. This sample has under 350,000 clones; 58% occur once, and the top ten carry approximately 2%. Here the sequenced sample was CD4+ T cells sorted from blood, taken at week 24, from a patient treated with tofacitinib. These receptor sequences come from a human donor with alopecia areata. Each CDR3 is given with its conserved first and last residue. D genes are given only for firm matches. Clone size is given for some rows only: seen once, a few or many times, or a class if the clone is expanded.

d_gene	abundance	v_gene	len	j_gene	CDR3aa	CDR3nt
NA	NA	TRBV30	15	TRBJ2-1	CAWSTGSSSYNEQFF	TGTGCCTGGAGTACAGGGTCCAGCTCCTACAATGAGCAGTTCTTC
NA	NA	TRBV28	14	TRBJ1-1	CASSHRERSTEAFF	TGTGCCAGCAGCCACAGGGAGAGGAGCACTGAAGCTTTCTTT
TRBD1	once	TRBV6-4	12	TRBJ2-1	CASSSGTGDRFF	TGTGCCAGCAGTTCTGGGACAGGGGATAGGTTCTTC
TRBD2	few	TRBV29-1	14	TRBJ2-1	CSVDLAGGRNEQFF	TGCAGCGTGGATCTAGCGGGGGGGCGTAATGAGCAGTTCTTC
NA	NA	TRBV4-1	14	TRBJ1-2	CASSQDTGFYGYTF	TGCGCCAGCAGCCAAGATACAGGGTTTTATGGCTACACCTTC
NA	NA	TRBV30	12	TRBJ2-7	CAWNRETYEQYF	TGTGCCTGGAACCGGGAAACCTACGAGCAGTACTTC
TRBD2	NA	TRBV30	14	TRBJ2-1	CAWRSGSSYNEQFF	TGTGCCTGGAGGAGCGGGAGCTCCTACAATGAGCAGTTCTTC
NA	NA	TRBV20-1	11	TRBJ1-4	CSASSAEKLFF	TGCAGTGCTAGTTCTGCGGAAAAACTGTTTTTT
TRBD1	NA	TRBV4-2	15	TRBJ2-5	CASSPPGQGKETQYF	TGTGCCAGCAGCCCTCCCGGACAGGGGAAAGAGACCCAGTACTTC
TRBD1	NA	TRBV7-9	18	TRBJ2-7	CASSSWGGQGPPSYEQYF	TGTGCCAGCAGCTCCTGGGGGGGACAGGGGCCCCCGTCCTACGAGCAGTACTTC
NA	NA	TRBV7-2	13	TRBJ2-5	CASSPVLLETQYF	TGTGCCAGCAGCCCGGTTTTACTAGAGACCCAGTACTTC
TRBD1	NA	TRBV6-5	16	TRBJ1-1	CASSYDLQGANTEAFF	TGTGCCAGCAGTTACGACTTACAGGGGGCGAACACTGAAGCTTTCTTT
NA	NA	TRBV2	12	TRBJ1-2	CASSESYLGYTF	TGTGCCAGCAGTGAATCCTACCTGGGCTACACCTTC
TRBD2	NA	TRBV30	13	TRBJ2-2	CAWSSSGVGELFF	TGTGCCTGGAGTTCAAGCGGGGTCGGGGAGCTGTTTTTT
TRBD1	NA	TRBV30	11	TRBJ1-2	CAWSGGTGNTF	TGTGCCTGGAGTGGCGGGACAGGCAACACCTTC
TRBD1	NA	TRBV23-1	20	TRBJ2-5	CASSQSQIQIPLRDRETQYF	TGCGCCAGCAGTCAATCCCAAATCCAAATTCCGCTCCGGGACAGAGAGACCCAGTACTTC
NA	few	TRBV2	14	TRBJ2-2	CASSVVGHTGELFF	TGTGCCAGCAGTGTGGTGGGTCACACCGGGGAGCTGTTTTTT
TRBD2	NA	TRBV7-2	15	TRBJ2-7	CASSHGRGDTSEQYF	TGTGCCAGCAGCCACGGGCGGGGGGATACTAGCGAGCAGTACTTC
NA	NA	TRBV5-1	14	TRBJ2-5	CASSLGTLQETQYF	TGCGCCAGCAGCCTAGGGACTTTACAAGAGACCCAGTACTTC